This is a list of T cell receptor beta chains from one sample in a study of cytomegalovirus exposure and HLA in healthy donors. Sequenced by immunoSEQ multiplex PCR; TCRdb stores in-frame clones only, minus some. The table includes 110,000 or so clones, 76% detected once. Material: PBMCs. All receptors come from a woman aged 40 to 50 in good health and CMV-seropositive. The CDR3 runs from the conserved cysteine through the conserved F or W. Fields, in order: CDR3 length, V gene, J gene, CDR3 protein.

14	TRBV10-3	TRBJ2-3	CAILAGGVRGTQYF
14	TRBV18	TRBJ2-7	CASSPFGGAYEQYF
14	TRBV7-9	TRBJ1-1	CASSLEGQGTEAFF
16	TRBV11-3	TRBJ2-7	CASSSGIGQGNYEQYF
15	TRBV25-1	TRBJ2-1	CASSEYPDSYNEQFF
17	TRBV5-1	TRBJ1-1	CASSLGTGAYLNTEAFF
13	TRBV30	TRBJ1-4	CAETGGVGEKLFF
15	TRBV16	TRBJ2-5	CASSPGLAGEGTQYF
13	TRBV2	NA	CASSVGQAYEQYF
12	TRBV5-1	TRBJ2-2	CASSQGTGELFF
15	TRBV5-1	TRBJ2-3	CASSFRGEGADTQYF
15	TRBV27	TRBJ2-7	CASSFRRDYSYEQYF
13	TRBV5-4	TRBJ1-2	CASNPGTMGGYTF
12	TRBV2	TRBJ1-1	CASGYTPRLGFF
12	TRBV28	TRBJ1-1	CASSDLNTEAFF